This TCR beta chain was identified in a study of cytomegalovirus exposure and HLA in healthy donors (dated by TCRdb to 2016 to 2017). As for the study more broadly: In an earlier analysis of 587 of the donors, approximately 300 Gb of sequence data and 117 million unique TCR beta sequences from about 179 million T cells were reported. An early release covering about 600 HLA-typed donors comprised about 300 gigabases of sequencing data and approximately 80 million unique TCR sequences. Among the roughly 400 genotyped donors, approximately 81% belonged to the genetic ancestry cluster associated with self-reported Caucasian donors. The study aimed to test whether signatures of past pathogen exposure could be identified by cataloging public T cell receptors. The study used immunosequencing to profile the T cell repertoires of under 700 subjects and linked those repertoires to cytomegalovirus serostatus. Along with the approximately 600-subject first cohort, a separate validation cohort of around 120 different subjects was used. To predict cytomegalovirus infection status, the study brought together high-throughput TCR immunosequencing, statistical association of individual TCRs with disease status, and machine learning. To study patterns of TCR occurrence, a later analysis re-analyzed previously published TCR beta repertoires from around 660 donors and added high-resolution HLA genotyping. The later analysis used no new phenotypic data to find candidate immune exposures, relying instead on TCR beta sequences and their occurrence across donors. An earlier analysis of 500 to 750 of the donors applied high-throughput TCR beta sequencing to assess whether each TCR beta V gene segment acted as functional or pseudogenic. Donor age, sex, ethnicity and CMV serostatus were collected together with the repertoire data. In a later genetic analysis, genome-wide SNP genotypes for about 65% of the 666 donors were used, and that subset was treated as a discovery cohort. Every repertoire in the discovery cohort had been generated on one and the same sequencing platform. HLA typing covered class I and class II loci at four-digit resolution. Typing coverage differed by locus: A, B, C, DRB1 and DQB1 were typed in about 629-640 donors, DQA1 in 500 to 550, DPA1 in around 600, and DPB1 in approximately 450. Because of strong linkage in the cohort, five DR-DQ haplotypes were treated as single units for association and clustering. Across about 370 genotyped donors of the cohort, an average of about 250,000 unique TCR beta nucleotide sequences per donor were sequenced, and roughly 17% of those sequences were non-productive.

The library was built by means of the immunoSEQ multiplex PCR assay. A mixture of 60 forward primers for TCR Vbeta segments and 13 reverse primers for TCR Jbeta segments was used in the multiplex PCR. The CDR3 region of rearranged TCR beta genes was amplified from genomic DNA with a multiplex PCR assay. On the Illumina HiSeq System, the amplified TCR beta libraries were sequenced as 87-base-pair reads. As for the original processing: A later analysis tallied about 77 million unique TCR beta chains across the 700 or so repertoires, and approximately 12 million of those chains were shared by two or more donors. A nearest-neighbor algorithm error-corrected the raw reads and collapsed the reads into unique sequences, merging closely related sequences to remove PCR and sequencing errors. V, D and J gene segments were assigned by aligning CDR3 sequences to IMGT reference sequences. Each retained sequence needed at least a six-nucleotide match to both a V gene segment and a J gene segment. Rearrangements were classified as productive when the CDR3 lacked stop codons and remained in frame with V and J, and all other rearrangements were classified as non-productive. CDR3 was defined according to IMGT convention as the region running from the second conserved V-encoded cysteine to the conserved J-encoded phenylalanine. The earlier analysis of about 610 of the donors excluded sequences that lacked an unambiguous match to a single V gene segment. An earlier analysis of approximately 590 of the donors classified V segments as functional when productive rearrangements were above 56.7% and as segregating when the standard deviation between donors was above 5%. A statistical classification framework was developed to diagnose cytomegalovirus status using the catalog of TCR beta chain sequences. V and J gene assignment, in a later analysis, came from comparing TCR nucleotide sequences with IMGT/GENE-DB human TR gene sequences. In a later analysis, CDR3 sequences and most-parsimonious VDJ recombination scenarios were assigned using the TCRdist pipeline. In a later analysis, each TCR beta chain was defined by its CDR3 amino acid sequence together with its V-gene family, and reads without a unique V-gene family were excluded. As a way to deal with suspected cross-contamination and a sequencing artifact, a later analysis dropped approximately 590 nucleotide sequences that were highly shared and had low generation probability. A later analysis calculated a clonal expansion index for each public chain from normalized within-repertoire ranks of inferred template counts. A later analysis computed generation probabilities with a VDJ recombination model fitted to out-of-frame rearrangements, and checked the results against IGoR. A later analysis scored TCR-TCR, TCR-HLA and TCR-CMV co-occurrence with hypergeometric tests, applying a repertoire-size bias correction to TCR pairs. False discovery rates were estimated in a later analysis by permuting HLA or CMV assignments 20 times. In a later analysis, co-occurring TCRs were grouped using DBSCAN, and TCRdist sequence similarity was added for clustering within HLA-allele-positive subsets. Co-occurrence clustering excluded repertoires with fewer than 30,000 or more than 120,000 public chains, plus five with anomalous nucleotide sharing. Here the immuneACCESS table is served through TCRdb, limited to in-frame sequences with V and J called. Missing clones are a known gap in these copies; in checked studies unresolved V genes cover under half, and the rest lacks a known reason. V, J and clone size are taken as reported in that table, and D and trimming were inferred from the DNA itself. This sample's listing comprises some 120,000 clones. Clones ranked in the top ten supply approximately 6.8% of the sample.

The germline ends are 6 bases apart after V is trimmed by 2 bases and J by 1 base. Via the germline V gene, CDR1 is SGDLS and CDR2 YYNGEE. The CDR3 runs 13 residues from the cysteine to the phenylalanine. Only CDR3 DNA remains: 39 bases, in frame from the first base. The cohort was made up of 666 healthy bone marrow donors. At the time of sampling, all cohort members were nominally healthy, though unrecorded immune exposures were likely present. The donor was CMV seropositive and was included in the group of almost 300 seropositive cohort members. A peripheral blood sample was provided by each donor, and peripheral blood mononuclear cells were used for TCR beta sequencing. The Qiagen DNeasy Blood Extraction Kit was used to extract genomic DNA from the blood cell samples. The study at large found these results: In a later analysis, most CMV-associated TCR beta chains were found to appear HLA-restricted, with HLA associations seemingly driven largely by CMV exposure. A further reported finding was that TCR beta sequences accurately predicted the HLA-A and HLA-B alleles for most subjects in the first cohort. CMV serostatus was the only immune exposure information available for the cohort. When HLA alleles, especially DR and DQ, strongly co-occurred, attributing TCR associations to individual alleles was difficult. In both the original and validation cohorts, the classifier was reported to diagnose cytomegalovirus status with high specificity and sensitivity. Only TCR beta chains were sequenced in this cohort, and the absence of alpha or paired-chain data limited detectable features. In a later analysis, HLA-associated TCR beta chains were found to be more clonally expanded and to have lower generation probabilities than equally common non-associated chains. According to the authors, the approach could potentially be generalized to other disease states and immunological phenotypes. A group of highly shared sequence variants was considered likely to be a technical artifact of the sequencing pipeline. According to a later genetic analysis, donors in an Asian-associated ancestry cluster had fewer N-insertions in productive TCRs than the approximately 650-donor mean. Because the 87-base-pair reads could not distinguish some IMGT-functional V segments, including TRBV6-2 and TRBV6-3, those segments were excluded. The earlier analysis of 450 to 700 of the donors excluded some 15 rarely observed V segments, including chromosome 9 orphons, because counts were too low. A few of the identified cytomegalovirus-associated TCR beta chains were confirmed in vitro to be specific for cytomegalovirus antigens. An association between a missense DCLRE1C variant and V-gene and J-gene trimming of TCR beta chains was found in a later genetic analysis and replicated in an independent cohort. A later analysis associated 16,951 TCR beta sequences with specific HLA alleles at a false discovery rate of 0.05. Correlated functional status among segregating V segments might be attributable to linkage disequilibrium, but an unknown experimental factor could not be ruled out. In an earlier analysis of 587 of the donors, most TCR beta V segments appeared in productive rearrangements about 87% or about 30% of the time, broadly matching IMGT annotations. The study listed 164 TCR beta chains as associated with cytomegalovirus. Most TCR sequences were seen in very few donors, while some public TCRs were found in many individuals. In a later analysis, TCR association rates were found to vary across HLA loci, with the most associated TCRs seen for DRB1 alleles and the fewest for HLA-C alleles. Presence/absence analyses assumed roughly uniform sequencing depth across donors, an assumption that may not hold. According to a later analysis, parvovirus B19, influenza, CMV and Epstein-Barr virus appeared linked to several top co-occurrence clusters. Because HLA typing was unavailable for some donors at each locus, only the typed subset was used in association tests.

Points on this clone: Its binding antigen is unknown.

This receptor was taken from a man between 35 and 55 years old in good health and CMV-seropositive. The chain is assembled from TRBV9 and TRBJ1-1; the D gene cannot be named for sure. Sequencing used PBMCs. The DNA sequence is as follows: TGTGCCAGCAGCGTTACAGCGAACACTGAAGCTTTCTTT. Its protein is CASSVTANTEAFF.